The present entry profiles one TCR beta chain with its context. Its antigen remains unknown. The entry originates in a study of OX40 agonist ivuxolimab in advanced cancers. Looking at the study overall: Ivuxolimab doses were 0.01, 0.1, 0.3, 1.5, 3 or 10 mg/kg every 2 weeks.

Study findings and constraints: What antigens the expanded peripheral T cells recognized was never established. Averaging showed that CD8+ T cells had more expanded clones than CD4+ did.

This table comes from immunoSEQ multiplex PCR, and its TCRdb copy is limited to in-frame clones, with some not included. The sample carries about 46,000 clones, 70% to 85% recorded once. The CDR3 covers 12 residues. Germline lookup yields CDR1 SGHTA and CDR2 FQGNSA. Trimming removed 4 bases at V and 12 bases at J, with 13 bases between. This chain connects TRBV7-2 to TRBJ2-1; D may be TRBD1 (7 bases). This clonotype originated in an adult with an advanced solid tumor such as melanoma, head and neck, liver or kidney cancer. Source: CD4+ or CD8+ T cells sorted from blood, taken in a trial of the OX40 agonist ivuxolimab. The CDR3 sequence: CASSSTGTGQFF. The DNA for the CDR3 is TGTGCCAGCAGCTCGACAGGGACTGGGCAGTTCTTC.